The 2 T cell receptor beta chains presented below share a single source sample, sequenced in a study of technical replicates of blood from a handful of donors (dated by TCRdb to between 2016 and 2019). The library was obtained by the immunoSEQ multiplex PCR assay. The immuneACCESS repertoire file appears here via TCRdb, limited to in-frame rearrangements. These files lack a portion of the clones; in checked studies, under half of the deficit traces to unresolved V genes, and the cause of the others is not known. The sample table contains just over 95,000 clones; only one count was recorded for approximately 95% of them. 0.2% to 0.25% of the sample comes from the top ten. Sequences were obtained from T cells isolated from PBMCs. These receptors were taken from a human donor in good health.

J is TRBJ2-3 and V is TRBV10-3; 8 bases match TRBD2. The V and J ends lost 5 bases and 4 bases, in that order; junction bases with no gene match: 11. CDR3 length: 16 residues. Germline V gene lookup returns CDR1 ENHRY and CDR2 SYGVKD. Here the CDR3 DNA reads TGTGCCATCAGTACCCGAGGGGCGGGGGGATCAGATACGCAGTATTTT. It is translated as CAISTRGAGGSDTQYF.

This sequence joins TRBV4-2 and TRBJ2-7; no clear D. The V end lost 4 bases, the J end lost 4 bases, and 8 bases lay between the germline ends. Germline V gene lookup returns CDR1 LGHNA and CDR2 YNFKEQ. The CDR3 is 12 residues long. CDR3 bases: TGTGCCAGCAGCCCGGAGAGTTACGAGCAGTACTTC. This sequence encodes CASSPESYEQYF.